This passage covers 29 T cell receptor beta chains from one sample sequenced in a study of blood T cell repertoires in COVID-19. Produced via immunoSEQ multiplex PCR; TCRdb's table is partial and in-frame only. The sample yields approximately 130,000 clones, more than 75% seen once. The sequencing sample was made of peripheral blood. These TCRs come from a woman aged 45-65 years who had recovered from COVID-19.

V and J are TRBV2 and TRBJ2-3; 9 bases match TRBD1. The CDR3 has 14 residues. Germline V gives CDR1 SNHLY, CDR2 FYNNEI. Unmatched junction bases numbered 5, after V lost 6 bases and J lost 4 bases. CDR3 residues: CASSADRGSDTQYF. The CDR3 nucleotides are TGTGCCAGCAGCGCGGACAGGGGTTCAGATACGCAGTATTTT.

J is TRBJ2-5 and V is TRBV5-6; D perhaps matches TRBD1 (6 bases). This CDR3 spans 14 amino acids. The germline V gene encodes CDR1 SGHDT and CDR2 YYEEEE. Trimming stripped 1 base from V and 1 base from J, with 8 bases between. CDR3 DNA sequence: TGTGCCAGCAGCTTGATGGGGGCCCAAGAGACCCAGTACTTC. Residues: CASSLMGAQETQYF. Using reference TRBV5-6 and TRBJ2-5 for the parts outside the CDR3, the full variable domain is DAGVTQSPTHLIKTRGQQVTLRCSPKSGHDTVSWYQQALGQGPQFIFQYYEEEERQRGNFPDRFSGHQFPNYSSELNVNALLLGDSALYLCASSLMGAQETQYFGPGTRLLVL.

The chain couples TRBV10-3 to TRBJ2-7; 10 nucleotides agree with TRBD2. V shed 8 bases and J 5 bases; nucleotides not matched to a gene: 6. From germline, CDR1 is ENHRY and CDR2 SYGVKD. The CDR3 has 13 residues. The CDR3 DNA reads as TGTGCCATCGCGTTGGGGACTAGCGACGAGCAGTACTTC. It codes for CAIALGTSDEQYF.

Here the CDR3 reads CAWRRSPPNYGYTF. For the CDR3, the DNA is TGTGCCTGGAGGCGGAGCCCTCCTAACTATGGCTACACCTTC. The rearrangement uses TRBV30 and TRBJ1-2; D not resolved. Deletions cut 3 bases from V and 0 bases from J, with 11 bases between. There are 14 residues in the CDR3. CDR1 is GTSNPN and CDR2 is SVGIG in the germline V gene (reference sequence).

The rearrangement links TRBV19 to TRBJ2-1; D is unresolved. Trimming cost V 5 bases and J 2 bases, with 13 bases left between them. The CDR3 totals 15 residues. Germline values: CDR1 LNHDA, CDR2 SQIVND (reference sequence). The CDR3 region has the DNA TGTGCCAGTAGTGCATTAGACGACACCTACAATGAGCAGTTCTTC. Translated, it gives CASSALDDTYNEQFF.

The V call is TRBV30, the J call TRBJ1-1, with 7 bases fitting TRBD1. Unmatched junction bases numbered 3, after V lost 1 base and J lost 4 bases. Germline CDR1 and CDR2: GTSNPN and SVGIG (reference sequence). This CDR3 region has 13 residues. In nucleotides, the CDR3 is TGTGCCTGGAGTGGAGGGGGCGGCACTGAAGCTTTCTTT. This encodes CAWSGGGGTEAFF.

The chain joins TRBV28 to TRBJ2-7, with D possibly being TRBD2 (6 bases). V lost 7 bases and J lost 4, with 17 bases in between. The CDR3 sequence is 14 residues long. Germline assignment: CDR1 MDHEN and CDR2 SYDVKM. CDR3 loop: CASTPVGTLYEQYF. CDR3 sequence (DNA): TGTGCCAGCACCCCTGTGGGGACTCTTTACGAGCAGTACTTC.

This clone occurred many times. The same CDR3 arises from other DNA sequences in this sample as well. V gene TRBV24-1 combines with J gene TRBJ1-1, with 10 nucleotides matching TRBD1. J was trimmed by 6 bases and V by 7 bases; bases with no gene match: 4. In germline, CDR1 is KGHDR, CDR2 SFDVKD. This CDR3 has 13 residues. The CDR3 sequence is CATRDRGVAEAFF. The CDR3 DNA is TGTGCCACCAGGGACAGGGGGGTCGCTGAAGCTTTCTTT.

The chain is built from TRBV30 and TRBJ1-5; 8 positions agree with TRBD1. Germline assignment: CDR1 GTSNPN and CDR2 SVGIG (reference sequence). With 0 bases clipped from V and 9 bases from J, the junction kept 13 bases outside the gene matches. The CDR3 has 16 amino acids. Written as DNA, the CDR3 is TGTGCCTGGAGTGTACAAATAGCAGGGGGCCATGTGCCCCAGCATTTT. Translating it yields CAWSVQIAGGHVPQHF.

This clone was observed a single time. The V gene is TRBV7-3, the J gene TRBJ1-2; TRBD1 might be the D (5 bases). Trimming removed 0 bases at V and 4 bases at J, with 12 bases between. The CDR3 runs to 15 residues. CDR1 SGHTA and CDR2 FQGTGA come from the germline V gene. CDR3 bases: TGTGCCAGCAGCTTAACGGGGGGACTAAGCTATGGCTACACCTTC. It yields the protein CASSLTGGLSYGYTF.

This clone was counted once. V and J are TRBV7-9 and TRBJ1-4; possible D gene TRBD1, 6 bases. In germline, CDR1 is SEHNR, CDR2 FQNEAQ (reference sequence). This CDR3 comprises 14 residues. V was pared by 5 bases and J by 5 bases, with 12 bases between. CDR3 protein: CASSRSGQNEKLFF. In DNA, the CDR3 is TGTGCCAGCAGCCGATCCGGACAGAATGAAAAACTGTTTTTT.

The V call is TRBV11-1, the J call TRBJ2-1, with 14 nucleotides matching TRBD2. V was clipped by 5 bases and J by 6 bases; unmatched bases: 3. The CDR3 consists of 15 residues. Germline V gene data show CDR1 as SGHAT and CDR2 as FQDESV (reference sequence). CDR3 protein: CASSPTSGGVNEQFF. In nucleotides, the CDR3 is TGTGCCAGCAGCCCGACTAGCGGGGGGGTCAATGAGCAGTTCTTC.

The V and J genes are TRBV9 and TRBJ2-3, with 12 bases that match TRBD2. The germline V gene has CDR1 SGDLS and CDR2 YYNGEE. The CDR3 has 21 amino acids. With V trimmed by 4 bases and J by 0 bases, 18 bases remained unmatched. CDR3 nucleotides: TGTGCCAGCAGCCGTACTAGCGGGGGGACGCCGCTGTCAGATAGCACAGATACGCAGTATTTT. Protein product: CASSRTSGGTPLSDSTDTQYF.

This chain uses TRBV11-2 with TRBJ1-6; D not certain. Trimming left V 2 bases short and J 3 bases short, with 14 bases between. This CDR3 region has 17 residues. Per germline, CDR1 SGHAT and CDR2 FQNNGV. DNA for the CDR3: TGTGCCAGCAGCTTAACCCCAGGAATAGGCTATAATTCACCCCTCCACTTT. This codes for CASSLTPGIGYNSPLHF.

This clone was seen only once. V and J are TRBV20-1 and TRBJ2-1, with 11 bases lining up with TRBD2. The CDR3 is made up of 11 amino acids. CDR1 is DFQATT, CDR2 SNEGSKA, per germline (reference sequence). In DNA form, the CDR3 reads TGCTCCGGGACTAGCGGCAATGAGCAGTTCTTC. It translates to CSGTSGNEQFF.

DNA of the CDR3: TGTGCCAGCAGACCTAGGGGTACAGGGTATGGACGCGAGCAGTACTTC. Translation gives CASRPRGTGYGREQYF. The rearrangement uses TRBV11-2 and TRBJ2-7; tentative D call: TRBD1 (6 bases). V lost 6 bases to trimming and J lost 6 bases, with 24 bases between them. The CDR3 is 16 residues long. Germline loops: CDR1 SGHAT, CDR2 FQNNGV. Full variable domain (rest looked up from reference TRBV11-2 and TRBJ2-7): EAGVAQSPRYKIIEKRQSVAFWCNPISGHATLYWYQQILGQGPKLLIQFQNNGVVDDSQLPKDRFSAERLKGVDSTLKIQPAKLEDSAVYLCASRPRGTGYGREQYFGPGTRLTVT.

The rearrangement uses TRBV4-3 and TRBJ2-7; 7 bases are shared with TRBD2. CDR1 LGHNA and CDR2 YSLEER come from the germline V gene. V dropped 4 bases and J dropped 0; count of bases not matched to a gene: 6. The CDR3 length is 15 residues. The CDR3 bases are TGCGCCAGCAGCCGGCAGCGGGATCCCTCCTACGAGCAGTACTTC. This translates into CASSRQRDPSYEQYF.

The chain recombines TRBV7-3 with TRBJ2-3; no clear D. V was cut by 3 bases and J by 0 bases, with 10 bases left in between. CDR1 is SGHTA, CDR2 FQGTGA, per germline. CDR3 length: 15 residues. The CDR3 DNA reads as TGTGCCAGCAGCTTGGGCGTCACTAGCACAGATACGCAGTATTTT. It is translated as CASSLGVTSTDTQYF.

This chain uses TRBV28 with TRBJ2-7; unclear D gene. This CDR3 region has 11 residues. Trimming removed 5 bases at V and 3 bases at J, with 5 bases between. The germline gives CDR1 MDHEN, CDR2 SYDVKM. CDR3 sequence (DNA): TGTGCCAGCAGTACTCTCTACGAGCAGTACTTC. Its protein is CASSTLYEQYF.

The chain uses TRBV19 and TRBJ1-3; maybe TRBD1 (5 bases). V lost 10 bases and J 2 bases, leaving 12 bases between the germline ends. This CDR3 is 13 amino acids long. Germline V CDR1 and CDR2: LNHDA, SQIVND (reference sequence). CDR3 residues: CATGRGTGNTIYF. The CDR3 DNA is TGTGCCACCGGAAGGGGAACTGGAAACACCATATATTTT.

V is TRBV18 and J is TRBJ2-1; 12 bases are a match to TRBD2. The CDR3 is made up of 14 amino acids. V was pared by 8 bases and J by 10 bases, with 9 bases of the junction left unmatched. CDR1 and CDR2 (germline): KGHSH, LQKENI. CDR3 protein: CASQLAGGNNEQFF. The CDR3 DNA follows: TGTGCCAGCCAACTAGCGGGAGGCAATAACGAGCAGTTCTTC.

This chain uses TRBV11-2 with TRBJ1-4, with 8 bases identical to TRBD1. The CDR3 contains 15 residues. The J segment lost 6 bases and the V segment lost 6 bases, leaving 9 bases of the junction unmatched. In germline, CDR1 is SGHAT, CDR2 FQNNGV. This CDR3 reads CASRPGGTGDEKLFF. The CDR3 DNA is TGTGCCAGCAGACCAGGGGGCACAGGGGATGAAAAACTGTTTTTT.

The genes are TRBV4-2 and TRBJ2-5; 15 bases fit TRBD2. The CDR3 is 16 residues long. V lost 3 bases and J lost 4; bases outside the gene matches: 3. Germline V gene lookup returns CDR1 LGHNA and CDR2 YNFKEQ. This chain's CDR3 is CASSQGLAGGAETQYF. CDR3 sequence (DNA): TGTGCCAGCAGCCAGGGACTAGCGGGGGGCGCAGAGACCCAGTACTTC.

The chain couples TRBV7-6 to TRBJ1-3, with 8 bases identical to TRBD1. The CDR3 has 15 residues. V was clipped by 0 bases and J by 2 bases; unmatched bases: 0. The germline gives CDR1 SGHVS, CDR2 FNYEAQ. As DNA, the CDR3 is TGTGCCAGCAGCTTAGCGACAGGGGCTGGAAACACCATATATTTT. This codes for CASSLATGAGNTIYF.

This sequence joins TRBV30 and TRBJ2-3; D may be TRBD1 (6 bases). V was pared by 1 base and J by 7 bases, with 15 bases between. In germline, CDR1 is GTSNPN, CDR2 SVGIG (reference sequence). CDR3 length: 14 residues. The CDR3 nucleotides read TGTGCCTGGAGTGGGGCGAGGGGGTATAATACGCAGTATTTT. As protein: CAWSGARGYNTQYF.

The chain carries TRBV5-1 and TRBJ1-2; 11 positions agree with TRBD1. Looked up from germline, CDR1 is SGHRS and CDR2 is YFSETQ. This CDR3 is 14 amino acids long. J lost 8 bases, V lost 2 bases, and 5 bases had no gene match. Here the CDR3 reads CASSLGQGAGGYTF. CDR3 DNA: TGCGCCAGCAGCTTAGGACAGGGGGCAGGGGGCTACACCTTC.

The rearrangement links TRBV30 to TRBJ2-2; D possibly corresponds to TRBD2 (6 bases). The germline V gene encodes CDR1 GTSNPN and CDR2 SVGIG (reference sequence). The CDR3 length is 12 residues. Trimming removed 3 bases at V and 5 bases at J, with 7 bases between. For the CDR3, the DNA is TGTGCCTGGAGCGGAGGGACCGGGGAGCTGTTTTTT. Protein sequence: CAWSGGTGELFF. Full variable domain (outside the CDR3, taken from reference TRBV30 and TRBJ2-2): SQTIHQWPATLVQPVGSPLSLECTVEGTSNPNLYWYRQAAGRGLQLLFYSVGIGQISSEVPQNLSASRPQDRQFILSSKKLLLSDSGFYLCAWSGGTGELFFGEGSRLTVL.

This chain links TRBV24-1 with TRBJ1-3; TRBD1 is a possible D gene (5 bases). The CDR3 loop spans 13 amino acids. The V and J ends lost 6 bases and 7 bases respectively, with 12 bases between them. The V gene's germline CDR1 is KGHDR and CDR2 SFDVKD. The CDR3 DNA is TGTGCCACCAGTAGATCGGGGGAGAACACCATATATTTT. Translating it yields CATSRSGENTIYF.

This chain connects TRBV10-3 to TRBJ1-1; no firm D call. V shed 10 bases and J shed 5 bases, with 14 bases lying between them. The germline V gene has CDR1 ENHRY and CDR2 SYGVKD. The CDR3 runs 12 residues. CDR3 in amino acids: CATTDGVTEAFF. As DNA, the CDR3 is TGTGCCACAACCGACGGAGTGACTGAAGCTTTCTTT.